This entry describes one TCR beta chain. This entry comes from a study of T cells after yellow fever vaccination. Trimming took 4 bases from V and 4 from J; bases not matched to a gene: 4. The CDR3 is made up of 16 amino acids. CDR1 is SEHNR, CDR2 FQNEAQ, per germline (reference sequence). MiXCR was run by TCRdb on the 5' RACE reads, yielding one entry per CDR3 protein. The sample holds 340,000 or so distinct CDR3 sequences, approximately 12% seen once. V usage is TRBV7-9 and J usage is TRBJ2-2; 12 nucleotides line up with TRBD2. The TCR comes from a man between 18 and 35 years old who received the YFV17D yellow fever vaccine. Material: CD4+ T cells sorted from PBMCs, obtained 15 days after the yellow fever booster vaccination. DNA for the CDR3: TGTGCCAGCAGCTGGAGACTAGCGGGGGCCACCGGGGAGCTGTTTTTT. Translation gives CASSWRLAGATGELFF. Combining the CDR3 with reference TRBV7-9 and TRBJ2-2 gives the whole variable domain DTGVSQNPRHKITKRGQNVTFRCDPISEHNRLYWYRQTLGQGPEFLTYFQNEAQLEKSRLLSDRFSAERPKGSFSTLEIQRTEQGDSAMYLCASSWRLAGATGELFFGEGSRLTVL.